This T cell receptor beta chain was sequenced for a study of cytomegalovirus exposure and HLA in healthy donors (dated by TCRdb to 2016 to 2017). Some background on the complete study: In an earlier analysis of about 560 of the donors, approximately 300 Gb of sequence data and 120 million or so unique TCR beta sequences from 180 million or so T cells were reported. An earlier analysis of about 620 of the donors applied high-throughput TCR beta sequencing to assess whether each TCR beta V gene segment acted as functional or pseudogenic. About 300 gigabases of sequencing data and 80 million or so unique TCR sequences were included in an early release covering about 700 HLA-typed donors. Genome-wide SNP genotypes for about 65% of the 666 donors were used in a later genetic analysis, which treated that subset as a discovery cohort. On average, 235,054 unique TCR beta nucleotide sequences were sequenced per donor among about 400 genotyped donors of the cohort, with 15% to 20% of those sequences being non-productive. Every repertoire in the discovery cohort had been generated on one and the same sequencing platform. Both class I and class II loci were covered by HLA typing, at four-digit resolution. To predict cytomegalovirus infection status, the study brought together high-throughput TCR immunosequencing, statistical association of individual TCRs with disease status, and machine learning. Along with the roughly 700-subject first cohort, a separate validation cohort of around 110 different subjects was used. Typing coverage differed by locus: A, B, C, DRB1 and DQB1 were typed in roughly 620-630 donors, DQA1 in about 510, DPA1 in some 570, and DPB1 in just under 490. Rather than using new phenotypic data, the later analysis identified candidate immune exposures from TCR beta sequences and from how often those sequences occurred across donors. Roughly 5 DR-DQ haplotypes were handled as single units for association and clustering, since linkage in the cohort was strong. The study aimed to test whether signatures of past pathogen exposure could be identified by cataloging public T cell receptors. Among the approximately 400 genotyped donors, more than 70% belonged to the genetic ancestry cluster associated with self-reported Caucasian donors. A later analysis re-examined previously published TCR beta repertoires from several hundred donors and added high-resolution HLA genotyping to investigate patterns of TCR occurrence. The study used immunosequencing to profile the T cell repertoires of under 700 subjects and linked those repertoires to cytomegalovirus serostatus. Donor age, sex, ethnicity and CMV serostatus were compiled together with the repertoire data.

There are 15 amino acids in the CDR3, from cysteine to phenylalanine inclusive. Solely the CDR3 DNA is kept, with 45 bases framed from the first base. The germline V gene encodes CDR1 MNHNS and CDR2 SASEGT. V ends up 1 base short and J 4 bases short, with an unmatched junction base count of 3. The method was the immunoSEQ multiplex PCR assay. For the multiplex PCR, a mixture combining 60 forward primers for TCR Vbeta segments and 13 reverse primers for TCR Jbeta segments was used. The CDR3 region of rearranged TCR beta genes was amplified from genomic DNA by a multiplex PCR assay. On the Illumina HiSeq System, the amplified TCR beta libraries were sequenced as 87-base-pair reads. Processing in the source paper ran as follows. A later analysis tallied some 79 million unique TCR beta chains across the 666 repertoires, and approximately 9.9 million of those chains were shared by two or more donors. Raw reads were error-corrected and collapsed into unique sequences with a nearest-neighbor algorithm that merged closely related sequences to remove PCR and sequencing errors. Alignment of CDR3 sequences to IMGT reference sequences was used to assign V, D and J gene segments. For a sequence to be retained, a match of at least six nucleotides was required to both a V gene segment and a J gene segment. A rearrangement was called productive if the CDR3 had no stop codons and remained in frame with V and J, and every other rearrangement was called non-productive. Following IMGT convention, CDR3 was defined as the stretch from the second conserved V-encoded cysteine up to the conserved J-encoded phenylalanine. The earlier analysis of 587 of the donors excluded sequences that lacked an unambiguous match to a single V gene segment. In an earlier analysis of approximately 500 of the donors, a V segment was called functional when productive rearrangements were above 56.7%, and segregating when the standard deviation between donors exceeded 5%. A statistical classification framework was built for diagnosing cytomegalovirus status from the catalog of TCR beta chain sequences. In a later analysis, TCR nucleotide sequences were compared against IMGT/GENE-DB human TR gene sequences so that V and J genes could be assigned. A later analysis assigned CDR3 sequences and most-parsimonious VDJ recombination scenarios with the TCRdist pipeline. In a later analysis, every TCR beta chain was defined by the combination of its CDR3 amino acid sequence and its V-gene family, and reads without a unique V-gene family were dropped. As a way to deal with suspected cross-contamination and a sequencing artifact, a later analysis dropped 592 nucleotide sequences that were highly shared and had low generation probability. A later analysis calculated a clonal expansion index for each public chain from normalized within-repertoire ranks of inferred template counts. Generation probabilities in a later analysis came from a VDJ recombination model fitted to out-of-frame rearrangements, and those results were checked against IGoR. In a later analysis, TCR-TCR, TCR-HLA and TCR-CMV co-occurrence was scored with hypergeometric tests, and a repertoire-size bias correction was applied to TCR pairs. In a later analysis, false discovery rates were estimated by permuting HLA or CMV assignments 20 times. In a later analysis, co-occurring TCRs were grouped using DBSCAN, with TCRdist sequence similarity added in when clustering inside HLA-allele-positive subsets. Repertoires with fewer than 30,000 or more than 120,000 public chains were left out of co-occurrence clustering, as were a handful of repertoires with anomalous nucleotide sharing. The table comes from immuneACCESS by way of TCRdb, which keeps in-frame sequences with V and J called. Part of the clones is missing from these tables; in studies checked, under half for an unresolved V gene and the rest for unknown reasons. D and trimming come from the DNA, and the V and J calls and clone size come from that table. The sample table records approximately 110,000 clones; 60% to 85% of these occur just once. 5.2% of the sample is in the top ten clones.

In total, roughly 710 healthy bone marrow donors made up the cohort. At the time of sampling, all cohort members were nominally healthy, though unrecorded immune exposures were likely present. The donor tested CMV seropositive, placing the donor among the roughly 300 seropositive members of the cohort. Each donor provided a peripheral blood sample, and peripheral blood mononuclear cells were used for TCR beta sequencing. Genomic DNA was extracted from the blood cell samples with the Qiagen DNeasy Blood Extraction Kit. This clone was counted many times. The specificity of this receptor is unknown. Base qualities are not at hand, and no much larger clone is one base apart. What the work shows at the level of the full study, not this receptor alone: Some IMGT-functional V segments, including TRBV6-2 and TRBV6-3, could not be told apart with the 87-base-pair reads, so those segments were excluded. In the study, some 180 TCR beta chains were listed as associated with cytomegalovirus. Several of the top co-occurrence clusters appeared to be linked to parvovirus B19, influenza, CMV and Epstein-Barr virus, according to a later analysis. Compared with equally common non-associated chains, HLA-associated TCR beta chains in a later analysis were more clonally expanded and had lower generation probabilities. A later analysis found that TCR association rates varied across HLA loci, with DRB1 alleles showing the most associated TCRs and HLA-C alleles the fewest. In an earlier analysis of 587 of the donors, most TCR beta V segments appeared in productive rearrangements about 90% or about 30% of the time, broadly matching IMGT annotations. A later genetic analysis associated a missense DCLRE1C variant with V-gene and J-gene trimming of TCR beta chains, and an independent cohort replicated the association. A few of the identified cytomegalovirus-associated TCR beta chains were confirmed in vitro to be specific for cytomegalovirus antigens. The cohort was sequenced for TCR beta chains only, and without alpha or paired-chain data the features that could be detected were limited. A cluster of highly shared sequence variants was judged likely to be a technical artifact of the sequencing pipeline. A further reported finding was that TCR beta sequences accurately predicted the HLA-A and HLA-B alleles for most subjects in the first cohort. CMV serostatus was the only immune exposure information available for the cohort. In a later genetic analysis, fewer N-insertions in productive TCRs were reported among donors in an Asian-associated ancestry cluster than the roughly 700-donor mean. HLA typing was unavailable for some donors at each locus, so association tests used only the typed subset. Most CMV-associated TCR beta chains appeared to be HLA-restricted in a later analysis, and the HLA associations seemed to be driven largely by CMV exposure. At a false discovery rate of 0.05, a later analysis linked under 20,000 TCR beta sequences to specific HLA alleles. The classifier was reported to diagnose cytomegalovirus status with high specificity and sensitivity in both the original cohort and the validation cohort. Most TCR sequences were observed very rarely across donors, whereas some public TCRs were present in many individuals. When HLA alleles, especially DR and DQ, strongly co-occurred, attributing TCR associations to individual alleles was difficult. According to the authors, the approach could potentially be generalized to other disease states and immunological phenotypes. Sequencing depth was assumed to be roughly uniform across donors in the presence/absence analyses, though that assumption may not hold. The earlier analysis of 587 of the donors excluded some 16 rarely observed V segments, including chromosome 9 orphons, because counts were too low. Correlated functional status among segregating V segments might reflect linkage disequilibrium, but an unknown experimental factor could not be ruled out.

The TCR originated in a female donor in good health and CMV-seropositive. The V gene is TRBV6-1 and the J gene is TRBJ2-7; the central 11 bases match TRBD1. Sample: PBMCs. The CDR3 region: CASSEGTGGMYEQYF. Read as DNA, the sequence is TGTGCCAGCAGTGAAGGGACAGGGGGCATGTACGAGCAGTACTTC.